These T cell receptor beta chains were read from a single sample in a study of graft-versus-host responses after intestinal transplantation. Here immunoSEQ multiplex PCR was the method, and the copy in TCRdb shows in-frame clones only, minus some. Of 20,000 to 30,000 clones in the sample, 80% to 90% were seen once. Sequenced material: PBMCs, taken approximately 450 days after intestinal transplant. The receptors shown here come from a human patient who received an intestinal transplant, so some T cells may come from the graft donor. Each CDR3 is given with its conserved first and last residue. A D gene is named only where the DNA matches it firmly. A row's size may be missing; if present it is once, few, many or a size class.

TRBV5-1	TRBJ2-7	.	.	TGCGCCAGCAGCTTGATGGCAGACTACGAGCAGTACTTC	CASSLMADYEQYF
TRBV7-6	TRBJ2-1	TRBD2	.	TGTGCCAGCAGCCGCTCTGCGCGGGAGTTAGTTGGTGAGCAGTTCTTC	CASSRSARELVGEQFF
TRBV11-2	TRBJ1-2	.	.	TGTGCCAGCAGCTTAAGCAGCGGCTATGGCTACACCTTC	CASSLSSGYGYTF
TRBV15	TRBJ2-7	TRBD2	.	TGTGCCACCAGCAGAGGACTAGCGGAAAATCAGCAGTACTTC	CATSRGLAENQQYF
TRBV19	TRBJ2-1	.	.	TGTGCCAGTAGCCCTCTCCTGGGTTATGAGCAGTTCTTC	CASSPLLGYEQFF
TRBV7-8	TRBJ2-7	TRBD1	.	TGTGCCAGCAGCTTAGAAGGGACAGGGGCCTACGAGCAGTACTTC	CASSLEGTGAYEQYF
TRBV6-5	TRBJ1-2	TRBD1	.	TGTGCCAGCACCCGAACCCAGGGGGCAGGAAGTGGCTACACCTTC	CASTRTQGAGSGYTF
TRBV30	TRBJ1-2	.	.	TGTGCCTGGAGTTTATTGAATCGTGGCTACACCTTC	CAWSLLNRGYTF
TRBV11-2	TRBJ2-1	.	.	TGTGCCAGCAGCTTATGGCCAGGAGCATACAATGAGCAGTTCTTC	CASSLWPGAYNEQFF
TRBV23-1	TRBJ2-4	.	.	TGCGCCAGCAGTCAATCGCCAGGGAAAAACATTCAGTACTTC	CASSQSPGKNIQYF
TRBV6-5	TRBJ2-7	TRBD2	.	TGTGCCAGCAGTTTTGGGGCTAGCGGGTACGAGCAGTACTTC	CASSFGASGYEQYF
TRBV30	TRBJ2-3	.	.	TGTGCCTGGAAGCCGGGTTACCCCACAGATACGCAGTATTTT	CAWKPGYPTDTQYF
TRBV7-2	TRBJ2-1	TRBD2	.	TGTGCCAGCAGCTCCCTAGCGGGTACCGAGAATGAGCAGTTCTTC	CASSSLAGTENEQFF
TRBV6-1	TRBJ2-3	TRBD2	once	TGTGCCAGCAGTTTGGCGGGAGGGCCCTATGATACGCAGTATTTT	CASSLAGGPYDTQYF
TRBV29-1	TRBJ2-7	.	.	TGCAGCGTTGCCCGGATAAACGAGCAGTACTTC	CSVARINEQYF
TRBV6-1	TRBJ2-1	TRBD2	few	TGTGCCAGCAGTGAATATGCGGGAGTGTCCTACAATGAGCAGTTCTTC	CASSEYAGVSYNEQFF
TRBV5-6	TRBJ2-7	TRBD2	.	TGTGCCAGCAGCCCCTGGGGGAGGGGCCGTAGGTCCTACGAGCAGTACTTC	CASSPWGRGRRSYEQYF
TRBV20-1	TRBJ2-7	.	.	TGCAGTGCTCTCCAATCCTACGAGCAGTACTTC	CSALQSYEQYF
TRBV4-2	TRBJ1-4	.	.	TGTGCCAGCAGCCTCGGCAGGGGCAAGGGTGAAAAACTGTTTTTT	CASSLGRGKGEKLFF
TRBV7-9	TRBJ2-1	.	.	TGTGCCAGCAGCTTTAGGGGGACAATCGGCAATGAGCAGTTCTTC	CASSFRGTIGNEQFF
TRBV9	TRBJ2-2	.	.	TGTGCCAGCAGCGTATATGCCGAGGGCACCGGGGAGCTGTTTTTT	CASSVYAEGTGELFF
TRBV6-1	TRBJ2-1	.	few	TGTGCCAGCGGAGGGCTTTTCAATGAGCAGTTCTTC	CASGGLFNEQFF